This entry lists 9 T cell receptor beta chains sequenced from one sample in a study of regulatory T cells in long-lasting Graves disease. The time point was: newly diagnosed GD, antithyroid drugs for less than 3 months. Extracted RNA from PBMCs served as the source of the TCR library. According to the study, TCR beta libraries were built with iRepertoire HTBI primers and CDR3-region Arm-PCR. TCRdb reprocessed the multiplex PCR reads with MiXCR, giving one entry per CDR3 protein. The table lists about 460,000 distinct CDR3 sequences, 11% to 15% of them singletons. The sample was also reused in another study, on T cells in Graves' hyperthyroidism and ophthalmopathy.

The input for sequencing was peripheral blood mononuclear cells (PBMCs), taken at new diagnosis, from a patient treated with antithyroid drugs. The receptors shown here come from a woman aged 50 to 65 with Graves disease.

The chain couples TRBV9 to TRBJ2-3; D may match TRBD1 or TRBD2 (5 bases each). There are 13 residues in the CDR3. CDR1 and CDR2 from the germline V gene are SGDLS and YYNGEE. Between the trimmed V and J ends, which lost 0 bases and 6 bases, there was a span of 8 bases. CDR3 sequence reads: CASSVVGEDTQYF. As DNA, the CDR3 is TGTGCCAGCAGCGTAGTGGGGGAGGATACGCAGTATTTT.

This clonotype has more than one count but fewer than ten. The chain has TRBV6-2 or TRBV6-3 and TRBJ2-1, with 9 bases matching TRBD2. The CDR3 totals 16 residues. Germline CDR1 and CDR2: MNHEY and SVGEGT. V was pared by 0 bases and J by 8 bases, with 8 bases of the junction left unmatched. The CDR3 sequence: CASSYSLAGYEDEQFF. The CDR3 DNA sequence: TGTGCCAGCAGTTACTCCCTAGCGGGATATGAGGATGAGCAGTTCTTC.

About this clonotype itself: At one of its ends the junction is not consistent with the germline gene, which may arise from a read error. The genes are TRBV11-2 and TRBJ2-2, with D maybe TRBD2 (6 bases). Germline loops: CDR1 SGHAT, CDR2 FQNNGV. This CDR3 has 15 amino acids. CDR3 sequence: CASTLQAPNTGGLFF. The DNA of the CDR3 is TGTGCCAGCACTCTCCAAGCTCCGAACACCGGGGGGCTGTTTTTT.

This clonotype has a handful of counts. The V gene is TRBV6-5, the J gene TRBJ1-4, with TRBD1 matching 9 bases. Germline-derived CDR1 and CDR2 are MNHEY and SVGAGI. CDR3 length: 16 amino acids. Trimming removed 4 bases from V and 7 bases from J; junction bases left unmatched: 10. CDR3 nucleotides: TGTGCCAGCAGTTCTACCGGACAGGGGTCGGCTGAAAAACTGTTTTTT. It codes for CASSSTGQGSAEKLFF.

This clonotype was counted only a few times. V usage is TRBV19 and J usage is TRBJ2-2; possibly TRBD1 for D (5 bases). This CDR3 has 15 amino acids. V was pared by 3 bases and J by 1 base, with 9 bases between. Germline lookup yields CDR1 LNHDA and CDR2 SQIVND (reference sequence). This CDR3 is CASSIWGGNTGELFF. CDR3 sequence (DNA): TGTGCCAGTAGTATCTGGGGCGGGAACACCGGGGAGCTGTTTTTT.

This clonotype has a count of ten or more. The V call is TRBV28, the J call TRBJ1-5; D uncertain. CDR1 is MDHEN, CDR2 SYDVKM, per germline. CDR3 size: 15 residues. V was trimmed by 10 bases and J by 3 bases, leaving 19 bases between them. The CDR3 loop is CATHPWLLDNQPQHF. In nucleotides, the CDR3 is TGTGCCACCCACCCCTGGCTCCTCGACAATCAGCCCCAGCATTTT.

This clonotype was found a few times. V is TRBV2 and J is TRBJ1-5, with 12 bases that match TRBD1. With 6 bases clipped from V and 6 bases from J, the junction kept 3 bases outside the gene matches. Germline CDR1 SNHLY, CDR2 FYNNEI. The CDR3 loop spans 14 amino acids. CDR3 residues: CASRGQGAGQPQHF. CDR3 nucleotides: TGTGCCAGCAGGGGACAGGGGGCGGGTCAGCCCCAGCATTTT.

This clonotype showed up many times. The chain has TRBV5-1 and TRBJ2-7; TRBD2 agrees at 7 bases. J gave up 0 bases and V 3 bases, and 15 bases lay outside the gene matches. The CDR3 runs 18 residues. The germline V gene encodes CDR1 SGHRS and CDR2 YFSETQ. This CDR3 reads CASSSRLPGGPSSYEQYF. CDR3 DNA: TGCGCCAGCAGCTCCCGACTCCCGGGAGGCCCTAGCTCCTACGAGCAGTACTTC.

This clonotype has at least ten counts. The CDR3 region has the DNA TGTGCCAGCAGTTTGGTACCCTGGAATGAAAAACTGTTTTTT. It is translated as CASSLVPWNEKLFF. The chain joins TRBV27 to TRBJ1-4; D unclear. The germline gives CDR1 MNHEY, CDR2 SMNVEV (reference sequence). V dropped 3 bases and J dropped 5 bases, with 10 bases sitting between them. The CDR3 consists of 14 residues. Complete variable domain (other parts from reference TRBV27 and TRBJ1-4): EAQVTQNPRYLITVTGKKLTVTCSQNMNHEYMSWYRQDPGLGLRQIYYSMNVEVTDKGDVPEGYKVSRKEKRNFPLILESPSPNQTSLYFCASSLVPWNEKLFFGSGTQLSVL.